The 20 T cell receptor beta chains reported below all come from one sample, sequenced in a study of cytomegalovirus exposure and HLA in healthy donors. In the PCR, 60 Vbeta and 13 Jbeta primers were used. TCRdb's table, derived via immunoSEQ multiplex PCR, lists solely in-frame clones and lacks some. The sample has about 180,000 clones, 65% to 85% seen once. The sequenced sample was PBMCs. These receptors all stem from a girl between 5 and 17 years old in good health and CMV-seropositive.

CDR3 sequence reads: CASSLDPGNDYTF. The CDR3 DNA reads TGTGCCAGCAGTTTAGATCCAGGCAATGACTACACCTTC. The chain is built from TRBV27 and TRBJ1-2; D is ambiguous. Germline lookup yields CDR1 MNHEY and CDR2 SMNVEV (reference sequence). Trimming removed 2 bases from V and 10 bases from J, with 14 bases in between. There are 13 residues in the CDR3.

The chain carries TRBV19 and TRBJ2-3, with 9 bases aligning to TRBD2. The CDR3 contains 16 residues. V was clipped by 1 base and J by 9 bases; unmatched bases: 11. Looked up from germline, CDR1 is LNHDA and CDR2 is SQIVND (reference sequence). The CDR3 loop reads CASSIGTSGYPSTQYF. The DNA of the CDR3 is TGTGCCAGTAGTATAGGAACTAGCGGGTACCCCAGCACGCAGTATTTT.

This clone was seen a few times. J is TRBJ1-1 and V is TRBV25-1; D is uncertain. The CDR3 spans 15 residues. V lost 1 base to trimming and J lost 4 bases, with 13 bases between them. Germline V gives CDR1 MGHDK, CDR2 SYGVNS. The CDR3 loop reads CASSESPPVSTEAFF. In nucleotides, the CDR3 is TGTGCCAGCAGTGAATCCCCGCCAGTCTCCACTGAAGCTTTCTTT.

This clone was detected once. This chain links TRBV4-1 with TRBJ2-2, with TRBD2 identical over 8 bases. The CDR3 sequence is 17 residues long. Germline CDR1 is MGHRA and CDR2 is YSYEKL. With 2 bases clipped from V and 3 bases from J, the junction kept 8 bases outside the gene matches. This chain's CDR3 is CASSQRFGGDYTGELFF. Here the CDR3 DNA reads TGCGCCAGCAGCCAACGCTTCGGGGGGGACTACACCGGGGAGCTGTTTTTT.

This chain links TRBV6-1 with TRBJ2-7, with D maybe TRBD2 (6 bases). The germline gives CDR1 MNHNS, CDR2 SASEGT. V lost 10 bases to trimming and J lost 0 bases, with 16 bases between them. This CDR3 is 14 amino acids long. CDR3 in amino acids: CATGLTPSSYEQYF. CDR3 sequence (DNA): TGTGCCACCGGACTAACACCTAGCTCCTACGAGCAGTACTTC.

On this clone itself: Other DNA sequences in the sample encode the same CDR3. The chain uses TRBV30 and TRBJ1-2, with a possible D match to TRBD1 (6 bases). Trimming removed 2 bases from V and 2 bases from J, with 9 bases in between. The length of the CDR3 is 13 residues. The germline V gene has CDR1 GTSNPN and CDR2 SVGIG (reference sequence). The CDR3: CAWSPQGNYGYTF. The CDR3 nucleotides read TGTGCCTGGAGTCCACAGGGCAACTATGGCTACACCTTC.

This clone was observed once. The chain combines TRBV6-1 with TRBJ1-2; D is ambiguous. There are 14 residues in the CDR3. Trimming left V 2 bases short and J 2 bases short, with 9 bases between. Germline V gene sequence: CDR1 MNHNS, CDR2 SASEGT. CDR3 amino acids: CASSESTGNYGYTF. DNA of the CDR3: TGTGCCAGCAGTGAAAGTACGGGGAACTATGGCTACACCTTC.

This clone has only a few counts. The chain has TRBV30 and TRBJ1-1; D may be TRBD1 (5 bases). With 3 bases removed from V and 3 bases from J, the gap between germline ends came to 14 bases. CDR3 length: 14 amino acids. Germline values: CDR1 GTSNPN, CDR2 SVGIG (reference sequence). The CDR3 DNA reads TGTGCCTGGAGGACGAGGGGACTGCACACTGAAGCTTTCTTT. Translating gives CAWRTRGLHTEAFF.

V gene TRBV29-1 combines with J gene TRBJ2-5; 10 bases are a match to TRBD1. Germline V lookup: CDR1 SQVTM, CDR2 ANQGSEA. This CDR3 region has 14 residues. V shed 6 bases and J 2 bases; nucleotides not matched to a gene: 6. The CDR3 reads CSVTPGQGQETQYF. The CDR3 region has the DNA TGCAGCGTCACGCCGGGACAGGGGCAAGAGACCCAGTACTTC.

As for this clone: Different DNA sequences within this sample yield the same CDR3. The rearrangement links TRBV10-1 to TRBJ2-3; 12 bases are a match to TRBD2. In germline, CDR1 is WNHNN, CDR2 SYGVQD (reference sequence). The CDR3 consists of 13 residues. V lost 8 bases to trimming and J lost 3 bases; unmatched junction nucleotides: 0. The CDR3 bases are TGCGCCAGCGGGACTAGCGGGACAGATACGCAGTATTTT. Translated, it gives CASGTSGTDTQYF.

The V call is TRBV5-1, the J call TRBJ2-3, with TRBD2 matching over 12 bases. The germline gives CDR1 SGHRS, CDR2 YFSETQ. The CDR3 has 16 amino acids. The trim removed 5 bases at V and 5 bases at J, leaving 9 bases unmatched. The DNA of the CDR3 is TGCGCCAGCAGTTCTAGCGGGAGGGCCTTATTAGATACGCAGTATTTT. This codes for CASSSSGRALLDTQYF.

This clone appeared a single time. The chain is built from TRBV6-1 and TRBJ2-3; TRBD1 matches 7 bases. In germline, CDR1 is MNHNS, CDR2 SASEGT. The CDR3 is made up of 14 amino acids. V lost 6 bases and J lost 1; bases outside the gene matches: 4. CDR3 region: CASRTGRRTDTQYF. The CDR3 DNA reads as TGTGCCAGCAGGACAGGGAGACGCACAGATACGCAGTATTTT.

This clone was observed a handful of times. The chain combines TRBV30 with TRBJ2-1, with 7 bases that match TRBD2. The germline V gene has CDR1 GTSNPN and CDR2 SVGIG (reference sequence). J was trimmed by 3 bases and V by 2 bases; bases with no gene match: 13. CDR3 length: 17 residues. DNA for the CDR3: TGTGCCTGGAGTACTATTCGGGGGGACCCCTTCTACAATGAGCAGTTCTTC. It is translated as CAWSTIRGDPFYNEQFF.

The chain combines TRBV29-1 with TRBJ2-3; a weak D match, TRBD1 (6 bases). The CDR3 has 12 amino acids. Germline CDR1 reads SQVTM; CDR2 reads ANQGSEA. This chain's CDR3 is CSLFEGGDTQYF. For the CDR3, the DNA is TGCAGTCTCTTCGAAGGGGGAGATACGCAGTATTTT.

The chain is built from TRBV6-1 and TRBJ2-4; D gene ambiguous. The V gene lost 0 bases and the J gene lost 0 bases, with 9 bases spanning the gap. The CDR3 extends over 16 amino acids. The germline V gene has CDR1 MNHNS and CDR2 SASEGT. CDR3 DNA: TGTGCCAGCAGTGAAGCGTCGCGCGGAGCCAAAAACATTCAGTACTTC. It codes for CASSEASRGAKNIQYF.

The chain uses TRBV9 and TRBJ2-7; 8 nucleotides line up with TRBD2. In germline, CDR1 is SGDLS, CDR2 YYNGEE. The CDR3 has 16 amino acids. The V and J ends lost 4 bases and 2 bases, in that order; junction bases with no gene match: 11. The CDR3 DNA sequence: TGTGCCAGCAGCCCTTTTAGCGGGAATGTCCCCTACGAGCAGTACTTC. Encoded protein: CASSPFSGNVPYEQYF.

This chain links TRBV30 with TRBJ2-1, with TRBD2 matching over 14 bases. The ends lost 5 bases at V and 9 bases at J; junction bases unmatched: 9. Germline V gene lookup returns CDR1 GTSNPN and CDR2 SVGIG (reference sequence). The CDR3 loop spans 15 amino acids. CDR3 in amino acids: CAWVPGLAGAGEQFF. Here the CDR3 DNA reads TGTGCCTGGGTGCCGGGACTAGCGGGAGCTGGTGAGCAGTTCTTC. Using reference TRBV30 and TRBJ2-1 for the parts outside the CDR3, the full variable domain is SQTIHQWPATLVQPVGSPLSLECTVEGTSNPNLYWYRQAAGRGLQLLFYSVGIGQISSEVPQNLSASRPQDRQFILSSKKLLLSDSGFYLCAWVPGLAGAGEQFFGPGTRLTVL.

The J gene is TRBJ1-5, the V gene TRBV4-1; 8 bases are shared with TRBD1. The trim removed 3 bases at V and 7 bases at J, leaving 8 bases unmatched. CDR1 and CDR2 from the germline V gene are MGHRA and YSYEKL. The CDR3 length is 15 residues. The CDR3 bases are TGCGCCAGCAGCCAGGTGGACAGGGTAGGACAGCCCCAGCATTTT. Its protein product is CASSQVDRVGQPQHF.

This chain links TRBV30 with TRBJ2-7; 8 positions match TRBD2. The V and J ends lost 3 bases and 5 bases, in that order; junction bases with no gene match: 9. Germline CDR1 GTSNPN, CDR2 SVGIG (reference sequence). This CDR3 region has 14 residues. CDR3 DNA: TGTGCCTGGAGCTCCGGGACTAGTATCCACGAGCAGTACTTC. It specifies CAWSSGTSIHEQYF.

The chain combines TRBV5-4 with TRBJ2-1; possible D gene TRBD2, 5 bases. Germline V gives CDR1 SGHNT, CDR2 YYREEE (reference sequence). V was cut by 4 bases and J by 3 bases, with 14 bases left in between. The CDR3 is made up of 15 amino acids. The DNA of the CDR3 is TGTGCCAGCAGCCGAGAGGACTCAAACTACAATGAGCAGTTCTTC. Translated: CASSREDSNYNEQFF.